This is a list of T cell receptor beta chains from one sample in a study of cytomegalovirus exposure and HLA in healthy donors. Sequencing was performed with immunoSEQ multiplex PCR; in TCRdb, only in-frame clones are kept and a portion is missing. Of about 140,000 clones detected, around three quarters appear once; the ten largest clones hold 6.5%. The sample taken for sequencing was PBMCs. Every receptor here comes from a man aged 35 to 55 in good health and CMV-seropositive. Both conserved end residues are part of each CDR3. D genes are given only for firm matches. Clone size is stated in some rows and not others, as once, few, many or a class when expanded.

>TRBV11-2|TRBJ1-1|TRBD1|few
TGTGCCAGCAGCCCGACAGGGGGGACTGAAGCTTTCTTT
CASSPTGGTEAFF
>TRBV30|TRBJ2-7|NA|NA
TGTGCCTGGTCCCGGGATCTCAACGAGCAGTACTTC
CAWSRDLNEQYF
>TRBV18|TRBJ2-1|NA|NA
TGTGCCAGCTCACCAGTCGGGGAGCAGTTCTTC
CASSPVGEQFF
>TRBV7-9|TRBJ1-6|NA|NA
TGTGCCAGCACCCCAGGCCAGCCTAATTCACCCCTCCACTTT
CASTPGQPNSPLHF
>TRBV15|TRBJ1-3|NA|NA
TGTGCCACCAGCAGAGACAGGTTCTCTGGAAACACCATATATTTT
CATSRDRFSGNTIYF
>TRBV25-1|TRBJ1-2|TRBD1|NA
TGTGCCAGCAGTGAATATAAGGCAGGGGGCAACTATGGCTACACCTTC
CASSEYKAGGNYGYTF
>TRBV4-1|TRBJ2-7|NA|NA
TGCGCCAGCAGCCCTATCAGGGGCTTCTCCTACGAGCAGTACTTC
CASSPIRGFSYEQYF
>TRBV2|TRBJ1-1|NA|NA
TGTGCCAGCAGTGAAGCTAGGGTGGGAGGGATGAACACTGAAGCTTTCTTT
CASSEARVGGMNTEAFF
>TRBV6-5|TRBJ2-1|TRBD2|NA
TGTGCCAGCAGTTTAACTGCCGGGACTAGTTTTGATGAGCAGTTCTTC
CASSLTAGTSFDEQFF
>TRBV27|TRBJ1-1|NA|NA
TGTGCCAGCAGTGGACCAGGGCTCATGAACACTGAAGCTTTCTTT
CASSGPGLMNTEAFF
>TRBV28|TRBJ1-5|TRBD1|NA
TGTGCCAGCAGTTCTGGGACAGGGGAATGGCCCCAGCATTTT
CASSSGTGEWPQHF
>TRBV5-6|TRBJ1-1|NA|NA
TGTGCCAGCAGCTTGGCGGTGGGGGCAGGAACTGAAGCTTTCTTT
CASSLAVGAGTEAFF
>TRBV6-1|TRBJ2-7|NA|NA
TGTGCCAGCAGTGAAGATGACGGGAGCTCCTACGAGCAGTACTTC
CASSEDDGSSYEQYF
>TRBV19|TRBJ1-1|NA|NA
TGTGCCAGTAGTATCCCGACGGGCACTGAAGCTTTCTTT
CASSIPTGTEAFF
>TRBV28|TRBJ1-3|NA|NA
TGTGCCAGCAGTCACGACGGGGACTCTGGAAACACCATATATTTT
CASSHDGDSGNTIYF
>TRBV6-4|TRBJ2-3|TRBD2|once
TGTGCCACCAAAAGCGGGAGGGGGACAGATACGCAGTATTTT
CATKSGRGTDTQYF
>TRBV9|TRBJ1-2|TRBD1|NA
TGTGCCAGCAGCGAGGGCGGACAGGCTCTTGGCTACACCTTC
CASSEGGQALGYTF
>TRBV10-3|TRBJ1-4|NA|once
TGTGCCATCAGTCTAAGAGGTGAAAAACTGTTTTTT
CAISLRGEKLFF
>TRBV10-3|TRBJ2-2|TRBD2|NA
TGTGCCACCAACAAAATGGGGACTAGCGGGAGAAGCACCGGGGAGCTGTTTTTT
CATNKMGTSGRSTGELFF
>TRBV5-4|TRBJ1-1|TRBD1|NA
TGTGCCAGCAGCCCCCGAAATTACAGGGGAGGTACTGAAGCTTTCTTT
CASSPRNYRGGTEAFF
>TRBV5-4|TRBJ1-5|NA|once
TGTGCCAGCAGCATACAGGGATATAGCAATCAGCCCCAGCATTTT
CASSIQGYSNQPQHF
>TRBV6-5|TRBJ1-2|NA|NA
TGTGCCAGCAGTGTTCAGAGGTTCGCTTATGGCTACACCTTC
CASSVQRFAYGYTF
>TRBV27|TRBJ1-2|TRBD1|NA
TGTGCCAGCAGTTCCCAGACAGGGGGCTGGGGCTACACCTTC
CASSSQTGGWGYTF
>TRBV6-5|TRBJ2-7|NA|NA
TGTGCCAGCAGGAGTAGCGGCCCCTACGAGCAGTACTTC
CASRSSGPYEQYF
>TRBV11-2|TRBJ2-7|TRBD2|NA
TGTGCCAGCAGCAACCGACTAGCGGGATTGTACGAGCAGTACTTC
CASSNRLAGLYEQYF
>TRBV13|TRBJ2-2|NA|few
TGTGCCAGCAGCTTATATCTCACCGGGGAGCTGTTTTTT
CASSLYLTGELFF
>TRBV6-1|TRBJ2-1|NA|NA
TGTGCCAGCAGCCCCCTCCGGGACACATACAATGAGCAGTTCTTC
CASSPLRDTYNEQFF
>TRBV6-6|TRBJ2-7|NA|once
TGCGCCAGCCGACAGGACAGTGCCTACGAGCAGTACTTC
CASRQDSAYEQYF
>TRBV28|TRBJ1-2|TRBD1|once
TGTGCCAGCAGTCGGACAGGGACGAACTATGGCTACACCTTC
CASSRTGTNYGYTF
>TRBV28|TRBJ2-7|NA|NA
TGTGCCAGCAGAAGTCTAGTCTACGAGCAGTACTTC
CASRSLVYEQYF
>TRBV7-6|TRBJ2-1|NA|few
TGTGCCAGCAGCTTCGACAGAGGCGATGAGCAGTTCTTC
CASSFDRGDEQFF